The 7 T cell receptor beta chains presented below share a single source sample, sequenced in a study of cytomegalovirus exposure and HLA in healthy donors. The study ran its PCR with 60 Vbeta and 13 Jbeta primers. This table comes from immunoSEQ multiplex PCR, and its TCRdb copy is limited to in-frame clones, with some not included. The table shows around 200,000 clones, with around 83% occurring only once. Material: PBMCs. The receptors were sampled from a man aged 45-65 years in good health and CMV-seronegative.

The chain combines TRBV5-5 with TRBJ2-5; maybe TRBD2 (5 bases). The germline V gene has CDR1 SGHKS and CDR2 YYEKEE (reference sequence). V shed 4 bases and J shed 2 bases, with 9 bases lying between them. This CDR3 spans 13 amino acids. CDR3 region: CASSTRLQETQYF. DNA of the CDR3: TGTGCCAGCAGCACCCGACTACAAGAGACCCAGTACTTC.

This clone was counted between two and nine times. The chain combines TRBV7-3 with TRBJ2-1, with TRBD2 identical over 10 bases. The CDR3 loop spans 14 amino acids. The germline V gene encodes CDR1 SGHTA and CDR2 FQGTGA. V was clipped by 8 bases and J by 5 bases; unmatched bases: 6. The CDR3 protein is CASSTSGPNNEQFF. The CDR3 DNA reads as TGTGCCAGCTCGACTAGCGGGCCTAACAATGAGCAGTTCTTC. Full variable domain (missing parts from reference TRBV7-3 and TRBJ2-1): GAGVSQTPSNKVTEKGKYVELRCDPISGHTALYWYRQSLGQGPEFLIYFQGTGAADDSGLPNDRFFAVRPEGSVSTLKIQRTERGDSAVYLCASSTSGPNNEQFFGPGTRLTVL.

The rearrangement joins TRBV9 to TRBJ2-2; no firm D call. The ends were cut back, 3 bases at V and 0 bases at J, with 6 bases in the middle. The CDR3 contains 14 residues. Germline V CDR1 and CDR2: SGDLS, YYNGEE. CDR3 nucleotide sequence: TGTGCCAGCAGCGCTACAGCGAACACCGGGGAGCTGTTTTTT. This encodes CASSATANTGELFF.

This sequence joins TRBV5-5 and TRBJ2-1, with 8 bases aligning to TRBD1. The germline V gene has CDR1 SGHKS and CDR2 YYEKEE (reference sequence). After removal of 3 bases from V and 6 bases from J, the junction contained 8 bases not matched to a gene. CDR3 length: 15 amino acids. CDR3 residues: CASSSLQGAVNEQFF. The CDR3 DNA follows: TGTGCCAGCAGCTCCCTGCAGGGGGCAGTCAATGAGCAGTTCTTC.

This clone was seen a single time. CDR3 DNA sequence: TGCGCCAGCAGCTCGGAGACAGCCTACGAGCAGTACTTC. Protein: CASSSETAYEQYF. The rearrangement uses TRBV5-1 and TRBJ2-7; D is possibly TRBD1 (5 bases). The CDR3 has 13 amino acids. V shed 3 bases and J shed 2 bases, with 9 bases lying between them. Germline CDR1 is SGHRS and CDR2 is YFSETQ.

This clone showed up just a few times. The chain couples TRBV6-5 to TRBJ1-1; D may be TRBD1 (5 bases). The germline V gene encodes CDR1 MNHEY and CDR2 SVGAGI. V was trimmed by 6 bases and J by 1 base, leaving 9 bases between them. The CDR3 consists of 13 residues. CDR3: CASSPTGNTEAFF. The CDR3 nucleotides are TGTGCCAGCAGCCCCACAGGGAACACTGAAGCTTTCTTT.

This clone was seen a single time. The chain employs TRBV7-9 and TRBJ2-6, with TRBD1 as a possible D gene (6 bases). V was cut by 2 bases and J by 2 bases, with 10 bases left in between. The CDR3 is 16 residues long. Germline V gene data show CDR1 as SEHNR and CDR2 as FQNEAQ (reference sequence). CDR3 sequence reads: CASSLREGAGANVLTF. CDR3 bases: TGTGCCAGCAGCTTAAGAGAGGGGGCTGGGGCCAACGTCCTGACTTTC. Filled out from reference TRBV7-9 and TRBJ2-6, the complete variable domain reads DTGVSQNPRHKITKRGQNVTFRCDPISEHNRLYWYRQTLGQGPEFLTYFQNEAQLEKSRLLSDRFSAERPKGSFSTLEIQRTEQGDSAMYLCASSLREGAGANVLTFGAGSRLTVL.